This passage covers 31 T cell receptor beta chains from one sample sequenced in a study of blood T cell repertoires in COVID-19. The table came from immunoSEQ multiplex PCR; TCRdb's copy has only in-frame clones and leaves some out. The table has approximately 46,000 clones, around 90% seen once. Sequences were obtained from peripheral blood. These receptors originate from a man aged 70 or older with active COVID-19.

The chain combines TRBV7-2 with TRBJ2-5; D not certain. Trimming took off 5 bases at V and 3 bases at J, with 10 bases between the two ends. Germline V lookup: CDR1 SGHTA, CDR2 FQGNSA. There are 13 residues in the CDR3. The CDR3 reads CASSVTRKETQYF. CDR3 bases: TGTGCCAGCAGCGTTACAAGAAAAGAGACCCAGTACTTC.

This clone was detected only once. The chain combines TRBV6-5 with TRBJ1-4; possible D gene TRBD1, 5 bases. CDR3 length: 15 residues. With 0 bases removed from V and 2 bases from J, the gap between germline ends came to 7 bases. Germline V gene lookup returns CDR1 MNHEY and CDR2 SVGAGI. CDR3 sequence: CASSYSGGTNEKLFF. The CDR3 bases are TGTGCCAGCAGTTACTCGGGGGGGACTAATGAAAAACTGTTTTTT.

In this sample, this clone turned up once. DNA of the CDR3: TGTGCCAGCAGCTCCCGGGACAGGGCTCTTCGGCGGTACTTC. This sequence encodes CASSSRDRALRRYF. The V gene is TRBV5-6, the J gene TRBJ2-7; 9 nucleotides line up with TRBD1. This CDR3 contains 14 residues. From germline, CDR1 is SGHDT and CDR2 YYEEEE. V lost 3 bases and J lost 12; bases outside the gene matches: 13.

V usage is TRBV9 and J usage is TRBJ2-7, with TRBD1 matching 8 bases. Germline V gene sequence: CDR1 SGDLS, CDR2 YYNGEE. V shed 3 bases and J 5 bases; nucleotides not matched to a gene: 10. CDR3 size: 15 residues. The CDR3 loop is CASSAGQASNNEQYF. The CDR3 DNA reads as TGTGCCAGCAGCGCGGGACAGGCTAGCAACAACGAGCAGTACTTC.

J is TRBJ2-1 and V is TRBV18, with TRBD2 matching over 10 bases. Germline V CDR1 and CDR2: KGHSH, LQKENI. This CDR3 spans 15 amino acids. V dropped 3 bases and J dropped 7; count of bases not matched to a gene: 6. The CDR3, as DNA: TGTGCCAGCTCACCGGCTAGCGGGGGCCCGAATGAGCAGTTCTTC. Residues: CASSPASGGPNEQFF.

This rearrangement joins TRBV9 to TRBJ1-2; D unclear. Trimming pared 1 base from V and 6 bases from J, leaving 10 bases between. Germline V gene lookup returns CDR1 SGDLS and CDR2 YYNGEE. The CDR3 covers 13 residues. The CDR3 coding sequence is TGTGCCAGCAGCGTATCACAGATGCATGGCTACACCTTC. Its translation is CASSVSQMHGYTF.

The chain is built from TRBV11-2 and TRBJ2-6; D is possibly TRBD1 (6 bases). Trimming took off 1 base at V and 4 bases at J, with 11 bases between the two ends. This CDR3 has 16 amino acids. Germline V lookup: CDR1 SGHAT, CDR2 FQNNGV. The CDR3 DNA reads TGTGCCAGCAGCTTAGTACTGGGGGCCGGGGCCAACGTCCTGACTTTC. Its translation is CASSLVLGAGANVLTF.

The chain combines TRBV7-2 with TRBJ2-5; 7 bases align to TRBD2. The ends lost 0 bases at V and 2 bases at J; junction bases unmatched: 3. This CDR3 contains 15 residues. The germline CDR1 and CDR2 sequences are SGHTA and FQGNSA. CDR3 in DNA: TGTGCCAGCAGCTTAGCGGGGGGGATACAAGAGACCCAGTACTTC. Translating it yields CASSLAGGIQETQYF.

The J gene is TRBJ2-7, the V gene TRBV6-2 or TRBV6-3; D is perhaps TRBD1 (6 bases). The CDR3 is made up of 14 amino acids. Trimming removed 2 bases at V and 1 base at J, with 9 bases between. From germline, CDR1 is MNHEY and CDR2 SVGEGT. The DNA for the CDR3 is TGTGCCAGCAGTTACGAAGGACAGTCCTACGAGCAGTACTTC. Protein: CASSYEGQSYEQYF.

The V gene is TRBV12-3 or TRBV12-4, the J gene TRBJ1-4, with TRBD1 matching over 7 bases. The V gene end was trimmed by 3 bases and the J gene end by 7 bases; junction bases not matched to a gene: 2. The CDR3 length is 13 residues. CDR3 protein: CASSLGQREKLFF. In DNA, the CDR3 is TGTGCCAGCAGTTTGGGACAGCGTGAAAAACTGTTTTTT.

The chain recombines TRBV18 with TRBJ2-3; 7 positions match TRBD2. The CDR3 is made up of 16 amino acids. The junction had 9 bases not matched to a gene; V was cut back by 2 bases and J by 4 bases. Germline CDR1 KGHSH, CDR2 LQKENI. The CDR3 loop reads CASSPVGGGVADTQYF. The CDR3 DNA reads as TGTGCCAGCTCACCAGTGGGCGGGGGTGTCGCAGATACGCAGTATTTT.

The rearrangement joins TRBV5-4 to TRBJ1-3, with 7 bases lining up with TRBD1. The CDR3 contains 15 residues. V shed 4 bases and J 0 bases; nucleotides not matched to a gene: 4. Germline CDR1 and CDR2: SGHNT and YYREEE (reference sequence). The CDR3 sequence: CASSQDRSSGNTIYF. The CDR3 DNA follows: TGTGCCAGCAGCCAGGACAGGTCCTCTGGAAACACCATATATTTT.

V and J are TRBV6-5 and TRBJ2-1; 15 bases are a match to TRBD2. V gave up 5 bases and J gave up 8 bases; unmatched junction bases: 4. Per germline, CDR1 MNHEY and CDR2 SVGAGI. The CDR3 sequence is 15 residues long. CDR3 loop: CASSRTSGGVYEQFF. For the CDR3, the DNA is TGTGCCAGCAGTAGGACTAGCGGGGGGGTATATGAGCAGTTCTTC.

The chain combines TRBV5-5 with TRBJ1-1; D gene uncertain. The germline gives CDR1 SGHKS, CDR2 YYEKEE (reference sequence). The CDR3 is 18 residues long. Trimming removed 3 bases at V and 0 bases at J, with 21 bases between. CDR3 amino acids: CASSSREMGRSMNTEAFF. The DNA of the CDR3 is TGTGCCAGCAGCTCTAGGGAGATGGGCAGAAGCATGAACACTGAAGCTTTCTTT.

V usage is TRBV10-2 and J usage is TRBJ1-2; 7 nucleotides line up with TRBD1. CDR1 and CDR2 from the germline V gene are WSHSY and SAAADI. CDR3 length equals 14 residues. J gave up 2 bases and V 6 bases, and 6 bases lay outside the gene matches. This CDR3 is CASRPTGTNYGYTF. The CDR3 nucleotides read TGCGCCAGCAGGCCGACAGGGACCAACTATGGCTACACCTTC.

The chain has TRBV5-4 and TRBJ2-2, with TRBD2 matching 10 bases. The CDR3 is made up of 18 amino acids. Looked up from germline, CDR1 is SGHNT and CDR2 is YYREEE (reference sequence). Trimming at V came to 4 bases and at J to 3 bases, leaving 12 bases not matched to a gene. The CDR3 region is CASSLSTAGGPYTGELFF. In DNA form, the CDR3 reads TGTGCCAGCAGCCTATCCACAGCGGGGGGGCCTTACACCGGGGAGCTGTTTTTT.

This clone appeared once. The V and J genes are TRBV19 and TRBJ1-5; tentatively, D is TRBD1 (5 bases). The germline V gene encodes CDR1 LNHDA and CDR2 SQIVND (reference sequence). This CDR3 comprises 18 residues. Trimming removed 6 bases at V and 0 bases at J, with 21 bases between. The CDR3 region has the DNA TGTGCCAGTAGCATGAGACGTTCGGGACTCCATAGCAATCAGCCCCAGCATTTT. Amino acid sequence: CASSMRRSGLHSNQPQHF.

This clone occurred a few times. V and J are TRBV4-1 and TRBJ1-6; possible D gene TRBD1, 6 bases. Between the trimmed V and J ends, which lost 1 base and 4 bases, there was a span of 26 bases. Germline V gene lookup returns CDR1 MGHRA and CDR2 YSYEKL. The CDR3 is made up of 21 amino acids. In DNA form, the CDR3 reads TGCGCCAGCAGCCAAGGCCCCCCAACCCTCCGGGACACGTCGTATAATTCACCCCTCCACTTT. This gives the protein CASSQGPPTLRDTSYNSPLHF.

This sequence joins TRBV5-5 and TRBJ1-3; 7 bases match TRBD1. The V and J ends lost 3 bases and 4 bases, in that order; junction bases with no gene match: 4. CDR3 length equals 14 residues. Germline values: CDR1 SGHKS, CDR2 YYEKEE (reference sequence). The CDR3 protein is CASSSGTEGNTIYF. The DNA of the CDR3 is TGTGCCAGCAGCTCTGGGACAGAAGGAAACACCATATATTTT. Drawing the rest from reference TRBV5-5 and TRBJ1-3, the complete variable domain is DAGVTQSPTHLIKTRGQQVTLRCSPISGHKSVSWYQQVLGQGPQFIFQYYEKEERGRGNFPDRFSARQFPNYSSELNVNALLLGDSALYLCASSSGTEGNTIYFGEGSWLTVV.

The rearrangement joins TRBV7-9 to TRBJ2-7; D remains unclear. The CDR3 runs 16 residues. The V gene's germline CDR1 is SEHNR and CDR2 FQNEAQ (reference sequence). Trimming cost V 2 bases and J 6 bases, with 20 bases left between them. CDR3 nucleotide sequence: TGTGCCAGCAGCTTACCTCAGGTAACGCCGGTTCCCGAGCAGTACTTC. Translating it yields CASSLPQVTPVPEQYF. The complete variable domain, with remaining parts taken from reference TRBV7-9 and TRBJ2-7, reads DTGVSQNPRHKITKRGQNVTFRCDPISEHNRLYWYRQTLGQGPEFLTYFQNEAQLEKSRLLSDRFSAERPKGSFSTLEIQRTEQGDSAMYLCASSLPQVTPVPEQYFGPGTRLTVT.

This chain connects TRBV5-1 to TRBJ2-7; maybe TRBD2 (5 bases). The CDR3 has 15 amino acids. CDR1 and CDR2 from the germline V gene are SGHRS and YFSETQ. The V end lost 0 bases, the J end lost 3 bases, and 13 bases lay between the germline ends. This CDR3 is CASSLASGVSYEQYF. The CDR3 coding sequence is TGCGCCAGCAGCTTGGCTTCCGGGGTCAGCTACGAGCAGTACTTC. The entire variable domain, with the rest obtained from reference TRBV5-1 and TRBJ2-7, is as follows: KAGVTQTPRYLIKTRGQQVTLSCSPISGHRSVSWYQQTPGQGLQFLFEYFSETQRNKGNFPGRFSGRQFSNSRSEMNVSTLELGDSALYLCASSLASGVSYEQYFGPGTRLTVT.

The chain uses TRBV30 and TRBJ2-5, with D maybe TRBD2 (5 bases). The germline V gene has CDR1 GTSNPN and CDR2 SVGIG (reference sequence). The CDR3 runs to 11 residues. V lost 3 bases and J lost 9, with 11 bases in between. The DNA for the CDR3 is TGTGCCTGGAGCCAACTCGGGGCCCAGTACTTC. Residues: CAWSQLGAQYF.

V and J are TRBV11-2 and TRBJ2-7; 7 bases agree with TRBD2. V gave up 7 bases and J gave up 6 bases; unmatched junction bases: 15. The CDR3 is made up of 15 amino acids. CDR1 and CDR2 (germline): SGHAT, FQNNGV. The DNA for the CDR3 is TGTGCCAGCAACACTGGGGACTACCTTTTGGGCGAGCAGTACTTC. This gives the protein CASNTGDYLLGEQYF. Drawing the rest from reference TRBV11-2 and TRBJ2-7, the complete variable domain is EAGVAQSPRYKIIEKRQSVAFWCNPISGHATLYWYQQILGQGPKLLIQFQNNGVVDDSQLPKDRFSAERLKGVDSTLKIQPAKLEDSAVYLCASNTGDYLLGEQYFGPGTRLTVT.

This chain links TRBV2 with TRBJ2-3; D might be TRBD1 (6 bases). CDR1 and CDR2 (germline): SNHLY, FYNNEI. This CDR3 has 15 amino acids. Trimming pared 6 bases from V and 0 bases from J, leaving 13 bases between. CDR3 region: CASSEQGLSTDTQYF. CDR3 DNA sequence: TGTGCCAGCAGCGAACAGGGCCTTAGCACAGATACGCAGTATTTT.

The chain is built from TRBV5-6 and TRBJ1-6, with 10 bases that match TRBD1. V shed 4 bases, J shed 8 bases, and the junction held 3 bases outside the gene matches. This CDR3 comprises 14 residues. Germline loops: CDR1 SGHDT, CDR2 YYEEEE. CDR3 protein: CASSDGTGDSPLHF. CDR3 DNA: TGTGCCAGCAGCGACGGGACAGGGGATTCACCCCTCCACTTT.

The rearrangement links TRBV2 to TRBJ2-6; D possibly corresponds to TRBD2 (6 bases). The CDR3 has 19 amino acids. The germline CDR1 and CDR2 sequences are SNHLY and FYNNEI. V was shortened by 2 bases and J by 0 bases, with 17 bases between the two germline ends. The CDR3 DNA reads TGTGCCAGCAGTGAACGTAGGGCGGGGCCGGGCTCTGGGGCCAACGTCCTGACTTTC. Its protein product is CASSERRAGPGSGANVLTF.

V and J are TRBV5-1 and TRBJ2-3, with TRBD2 matching over 8 bases. The CDR3 length is 17 residues. After removal of 4 bases from V and 5 bases from J, the junction contained 15 bases not matched to a gene. Per the germline V gene, CDR1 is SGHRS and CDR2 is YFSETQ. The CDR3 nucleotides read TGCGCCAGCAGCCCAGCAGCCTTCGGGGGGGCCGGAGATACGCAGTATTTT. It yields the protein CASSPAAFGGAGDTQYF.

The chain combines TRBV6-1 with TRBJ1-5; TRBD1 aligns across 9 bases. After removal of 6 bases from V and 7 bases from J, the junction contained 4 bases not matched to a gene. Germline CDR1 is MNHNS and CDR2 is SASEGT. There are 13 residues in the CDR3. CDR3 in amino acids: CASRGQGRQPQHF. CDR3 in DNA: TGTGCCAGCAGAGGACAGGGGAGACAGCCCCAGCATTTT.

The chain couples TRBV28 to TRBJ2-3; D is possibly TRBD2 (6 bases). CDR1 is MDHEN and CDR2 is SYDVKM in the germline V gene. This CDR3 region has 16 residues. Trimming stripped 6 bases from V and 1 base from J, with 17 bases between. The CDR3 protein is CASRPTNGGGTDTQYF. The CDR3 DNA is TGTGCCAGCAGGCCGACTAACGGGGGAGGCACAGATACGCAGTATTTT.

This clone was detected only once. The V and J genes are TRBV5-6 and TRBJ2-1; the match to TRBD1 covers 10 bases. Germline V lookup: CDR1 SGHDT, CDR2 YYEEEE. Trimming at V came to 4 bases and at J to 10 bases, leaving 20 bases not matched to a gene. The length of the CDR3 is 18 residues. The CDR3 loop is CASSPQLPGQGRLGEQFF. The CDR3 region has the DNA TGTGCCAGCAGCCCCCAACTTCCGGGACAGGGGCGATTGGGAGAGCAGTTCTTC.

In this sample, this clone turned up once. This chain joins TRBV7-9 and TRBJ2-1; TRBD2 agrees at 8 bases. Germline V CDR1 and CDR2: SEHNR, FQNEAQ (reference sequence). The CDR3 is 16 amino acids. V shed 3 bases and J 7 bases; nucleotides not matched to a gene: 11. CDR3 residues: CASSLGGTRVGNEQFF. Here the CDR3 DNA reads TGTGCCAGCAGCTTGGGGGGGACTAGAGTTGGGAATGAGCAGTTCTTC.